This T cell receptor (beta chain) was identified in a study of blood T cell repertoires in COVID-19. Germline CDR1 reads SGHTA; CDR2 reads FQGTGA. V dropped 4 bases and J dropped 4; count of bases not matched to a gene: 2. The CDR3 sequence is 15 residues long. Cohort placement rested on clinical history that participants reported themselves. Assay used: immunoSEQ multiplex PCR; TCRdb lists only in-frame clones, some missing. The table includes about 200,000 clones, approximately 84% detected once. The rearrangement uses TRBV7-3 and TRBJ2-1, with 12 bases aligning to TRBD2. The receptor was isolated from a man in his forties who had recovered from COVID-19. The specimen was PBMCs or T cells enriched from blood (not recorded which). CDR3 DNA sequence: TGTGCCAGCAGCTCGACTAGCGGGGGTTACAATGAGCAGTTCTTC. Translation: CASSSTSGGYNEQFF.